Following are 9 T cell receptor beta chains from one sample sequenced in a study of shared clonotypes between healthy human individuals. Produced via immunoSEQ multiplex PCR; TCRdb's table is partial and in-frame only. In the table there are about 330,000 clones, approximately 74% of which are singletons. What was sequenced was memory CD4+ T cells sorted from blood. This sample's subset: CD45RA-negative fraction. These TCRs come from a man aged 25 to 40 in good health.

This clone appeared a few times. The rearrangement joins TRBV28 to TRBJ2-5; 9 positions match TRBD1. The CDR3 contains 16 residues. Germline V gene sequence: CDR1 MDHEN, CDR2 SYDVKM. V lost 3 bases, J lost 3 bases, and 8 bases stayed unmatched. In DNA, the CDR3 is TGTGCCAGCAGTTTCGGGACAGGGATTACGAAAGAGACCCAGTACTTC. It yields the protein CASSFGTGITKETQYF.

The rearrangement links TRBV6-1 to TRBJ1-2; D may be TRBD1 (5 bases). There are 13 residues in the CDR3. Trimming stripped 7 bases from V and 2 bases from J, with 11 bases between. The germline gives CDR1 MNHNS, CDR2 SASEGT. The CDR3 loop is CASTLDRNYGYTF. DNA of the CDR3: TGTGCCAGCACTCTCGACAGAAACTATGGCTACACCTTC.

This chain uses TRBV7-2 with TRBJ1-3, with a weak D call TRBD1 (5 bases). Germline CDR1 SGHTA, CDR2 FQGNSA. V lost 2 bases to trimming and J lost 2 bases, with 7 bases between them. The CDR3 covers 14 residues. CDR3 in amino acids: CASSLQGPGNTIYF. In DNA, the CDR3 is TGTGCCAGCAGCTTACAGGGTCCTGGAAACACCATATATTTT.

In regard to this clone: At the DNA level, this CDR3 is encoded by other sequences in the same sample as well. The CDR3 loop reads CASSLGGGETQYF. As DNA, the CDR3 is TGCGCCAGCAGCTTGGGGGGCGGGGAGACCCAGTACTTC. The chain combines TRBV5-1 with TRBJ2-5; either TRBD1 or TRBD2 may fit D (5 bases each). Germline CDR1 is SGHRS and CDR2 is YFSETQ. The CDR3 sequence is 13 residues long. The V end lost 0 bases, the J end lost 5 bases, and 8 bases lay between the germline ends.

The CDR3 DNA sequence: TGTGCCAGCAGTCCTTTTAGTGGGACTAGCAGGTTCGGGGATACGCAGTATTTT. It is translated as CASSPFSGTSRFGDTQYF. This chain uses TRBV14 with TRBJ2-3; TRBD2 aligns across 9 bases. The germline V gene encodes CDR1 SGHDN and CDR2 FVKESK. The V and J ends lost 6 bases and 6 bases, in that order; junction bases with no gene match: 19. The CDR3 sequence is 18 residues long.

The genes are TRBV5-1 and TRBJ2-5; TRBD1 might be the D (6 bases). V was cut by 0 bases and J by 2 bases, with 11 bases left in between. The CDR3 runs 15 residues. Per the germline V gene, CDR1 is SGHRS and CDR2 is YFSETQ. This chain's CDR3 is CASSLDPGVQETQYF. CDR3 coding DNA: TGCGCCAGCAGCTTGGACCCAGGGGTACAAGAGACCCAGTACTTC.

In DNA form, the CDR3 reads TGTGCCAGCAGAAACAGGAGGGGGACCGGGGAGCTGTTTTTT. Encoded protein: CASRNRRGTGELFF. V is TRBV6-5 and J is TRBJ2-2; D could derive from TRBD1 or TRBD2 (6 bases each). The CDR3 spans 14 residues. Looked up from germline, CDR1 is MNHEY and CDR2 is SVGAGI. Trimming cost V 6 bases and J 5 bases, with 13 bases left between them.

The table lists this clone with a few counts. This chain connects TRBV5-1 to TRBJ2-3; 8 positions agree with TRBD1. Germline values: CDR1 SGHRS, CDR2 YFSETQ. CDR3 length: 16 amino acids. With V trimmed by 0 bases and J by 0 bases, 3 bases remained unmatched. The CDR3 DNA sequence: TGCGCCAGCAGCTTGGAGCCAGGGGGCAGCACAGATACGCAGTATTTT. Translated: CASSLEPGGSTDTQYF.

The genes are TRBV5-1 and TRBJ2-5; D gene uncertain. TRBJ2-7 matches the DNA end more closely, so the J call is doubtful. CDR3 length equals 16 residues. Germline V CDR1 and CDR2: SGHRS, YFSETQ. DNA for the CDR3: TGCGCCAGCAGCTTGGGTATAGGCGATCGGACCTACGAGCAGTACTTC. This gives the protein CASSLGIGDRTYEQYF.